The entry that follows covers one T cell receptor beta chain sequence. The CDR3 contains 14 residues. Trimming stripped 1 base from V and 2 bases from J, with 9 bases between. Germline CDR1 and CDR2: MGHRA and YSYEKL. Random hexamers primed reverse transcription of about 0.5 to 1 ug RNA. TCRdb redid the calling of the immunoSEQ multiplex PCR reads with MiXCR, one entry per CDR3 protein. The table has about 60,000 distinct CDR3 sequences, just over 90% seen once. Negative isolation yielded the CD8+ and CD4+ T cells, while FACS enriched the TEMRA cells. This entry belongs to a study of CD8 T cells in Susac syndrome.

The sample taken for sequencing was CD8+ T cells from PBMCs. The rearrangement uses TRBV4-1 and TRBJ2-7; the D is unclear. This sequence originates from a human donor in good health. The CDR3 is CASSQGHSTYEQYF. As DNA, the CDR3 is TGCGCCAGCAGCCAAGGACACTCAACCTACGAGCAGTACTTC.